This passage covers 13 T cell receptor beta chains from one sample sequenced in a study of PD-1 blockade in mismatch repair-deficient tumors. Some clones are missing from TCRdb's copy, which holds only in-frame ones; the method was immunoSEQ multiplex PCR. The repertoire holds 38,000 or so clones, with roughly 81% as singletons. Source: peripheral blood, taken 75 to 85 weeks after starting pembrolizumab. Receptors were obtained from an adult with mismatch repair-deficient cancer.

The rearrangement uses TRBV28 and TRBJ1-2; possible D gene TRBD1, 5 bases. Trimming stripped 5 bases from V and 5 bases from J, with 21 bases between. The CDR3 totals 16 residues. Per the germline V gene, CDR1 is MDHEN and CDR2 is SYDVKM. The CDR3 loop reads CASSPAGGGDWYGYTF. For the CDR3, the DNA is TGTGCCAGCAGTCCCGCGGGGGGGGGAGATTGGTATGGCTACACCTTC.

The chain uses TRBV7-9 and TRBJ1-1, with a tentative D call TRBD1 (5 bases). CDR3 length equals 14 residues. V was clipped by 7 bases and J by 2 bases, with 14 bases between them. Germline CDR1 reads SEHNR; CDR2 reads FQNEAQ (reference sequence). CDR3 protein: CASTSPDSNTEAFF. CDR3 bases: TGTGCCAGCACCTCCCCCGACAGCAACACTGAAGCTTTCTTT. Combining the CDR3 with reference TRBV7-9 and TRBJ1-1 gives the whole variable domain DTGVSQNPRHKITKRGQNVTFRCDPISEHNRLYWYRQTLGQGPEFLTYFQNEAQLEKSRLLSDRFSAERPKGSFSTLEIQRTEQGDSAMYLCASTSPDSNTEAFFGQGTRLTVV.

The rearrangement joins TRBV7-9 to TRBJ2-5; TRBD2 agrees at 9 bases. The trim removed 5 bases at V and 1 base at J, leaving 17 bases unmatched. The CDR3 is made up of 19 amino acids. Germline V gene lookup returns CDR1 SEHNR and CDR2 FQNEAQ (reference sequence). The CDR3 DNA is TGTGCCAGCAGCCGAAAAAGAAGTATAGCGGGAGAAAGCCAAGAGACCCAGTACTTC. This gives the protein CASSRKRSIAGESQETQYF.

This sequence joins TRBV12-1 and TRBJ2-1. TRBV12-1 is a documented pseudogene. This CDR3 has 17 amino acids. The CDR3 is CATTLPFIVGDYNEQFF. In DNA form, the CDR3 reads TGTGCCACCACCCTCCCCTTTATTGTTGGTGACTACAATGAGCAGTTCTTC.

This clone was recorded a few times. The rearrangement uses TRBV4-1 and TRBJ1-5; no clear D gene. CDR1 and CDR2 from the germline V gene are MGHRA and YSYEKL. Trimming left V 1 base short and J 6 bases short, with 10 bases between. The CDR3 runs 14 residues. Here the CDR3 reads CASSQVQSGQPQHF. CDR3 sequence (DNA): TGCGCCAGCAGCCAAGTTCAGTCCGGTCAGCCCCAGCATTTT.

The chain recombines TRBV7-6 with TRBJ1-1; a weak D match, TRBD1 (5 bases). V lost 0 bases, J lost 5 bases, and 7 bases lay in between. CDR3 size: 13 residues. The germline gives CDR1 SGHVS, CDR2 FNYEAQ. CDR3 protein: CASSLAGATEAFF. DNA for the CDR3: TGTGCCAGCAGCTTAGCCGGGGCGACTGAAGCTTTCTTT.

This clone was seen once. The CDR3 sequence is CASSRRTDTQYF. The CDR3 bases are TGTGCCAGCAGCCGCCGAACAGATACGCAGTATTTT. V usage is TRBV11-3 and J usage is TRBJ2-3; no clear D gene. This CDR3 region has 12 residues. Germline CDR1 and CDR2: SGHNT and YENEEA. Trimming removed 5 bases from V and 3 bases from J, with 6 bases in between.

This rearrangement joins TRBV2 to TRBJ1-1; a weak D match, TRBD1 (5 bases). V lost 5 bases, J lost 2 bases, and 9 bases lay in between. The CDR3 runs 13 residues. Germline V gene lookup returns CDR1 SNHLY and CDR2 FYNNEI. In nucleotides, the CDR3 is TGTGCCAGCAGTTCCCAGGGTAACACTGAAGCTTTCTTT. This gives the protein CASSSQGNTEAFF.

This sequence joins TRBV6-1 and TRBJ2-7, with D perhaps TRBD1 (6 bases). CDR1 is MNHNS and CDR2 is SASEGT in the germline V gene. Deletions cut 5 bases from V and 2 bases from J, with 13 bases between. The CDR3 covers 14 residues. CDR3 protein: CASSPRDTTYEQYF. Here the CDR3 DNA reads TGTGCCAGCAGTCCCCGGGACACCACCTACGAGCAGTACTTC.

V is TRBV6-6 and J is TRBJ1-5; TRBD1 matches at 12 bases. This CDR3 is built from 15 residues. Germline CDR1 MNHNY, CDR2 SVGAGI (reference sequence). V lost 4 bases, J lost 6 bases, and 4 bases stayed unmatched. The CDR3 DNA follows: TGTGCCAGCAGTTCTGGGACAGGGGGCGGTCAGCCCCAGCATTTT. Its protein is CASSSGTGGGQPQHF.

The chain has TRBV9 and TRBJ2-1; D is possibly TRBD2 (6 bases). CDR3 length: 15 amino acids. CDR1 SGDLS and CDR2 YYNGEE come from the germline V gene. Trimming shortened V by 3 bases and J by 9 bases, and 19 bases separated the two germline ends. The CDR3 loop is CASSAGTGSAGEQFF. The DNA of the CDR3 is TGTGCCAGCAGCGCCGGGACTGGCAGCGCGGGTGAGCAGTTCTTC. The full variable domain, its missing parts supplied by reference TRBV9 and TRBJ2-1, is DSGVTQTPKHLITATGQRVTLRCSPRSGDLSVYWYQQSLDQGLQFLIQYYNGEERAKGNILERFSAQQFPDLHSELNLSSLELGDSALYFCASSAGTGSAGEQFFGPGTRLTVL.

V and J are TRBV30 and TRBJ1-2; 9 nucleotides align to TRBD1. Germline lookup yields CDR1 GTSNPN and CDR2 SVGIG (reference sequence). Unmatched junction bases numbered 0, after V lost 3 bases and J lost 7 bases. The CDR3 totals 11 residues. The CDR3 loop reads CAWRDRGGYTF. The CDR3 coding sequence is TGTGCCTGGAGGGACAGGGGTGGCTACACCTTC.

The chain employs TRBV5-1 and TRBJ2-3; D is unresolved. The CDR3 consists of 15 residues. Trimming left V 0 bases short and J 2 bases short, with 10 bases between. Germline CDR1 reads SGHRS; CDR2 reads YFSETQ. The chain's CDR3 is CASSLVGDSTDTQYF. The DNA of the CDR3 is TGCGCCAGCAGCTTGGTTGGGGATTCCACAGATACGCAGTATTTT. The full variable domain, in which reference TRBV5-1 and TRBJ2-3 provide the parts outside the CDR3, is KAGVTQTPRYLIKTRGQQVTLSCSPISGHRSVSWYQQTPGQGLQFLFEYFSETQRNKGNFPGRFSGRQFSNSRSEMNVSTLELGDSALYLCASSLVGDSTDTQYFGPGTRLTVL.